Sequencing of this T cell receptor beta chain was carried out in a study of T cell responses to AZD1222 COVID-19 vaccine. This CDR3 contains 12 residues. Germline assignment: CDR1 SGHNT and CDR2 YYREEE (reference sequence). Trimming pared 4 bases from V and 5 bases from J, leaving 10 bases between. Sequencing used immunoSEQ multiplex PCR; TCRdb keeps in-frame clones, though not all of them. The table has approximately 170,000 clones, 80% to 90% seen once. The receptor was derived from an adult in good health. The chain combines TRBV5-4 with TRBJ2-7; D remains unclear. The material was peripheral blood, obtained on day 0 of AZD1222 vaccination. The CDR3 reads CASSLSTDEQYF. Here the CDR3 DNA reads TGTGCCAGCAGCCTAAGTACAGACGAGCAGTACTTC.